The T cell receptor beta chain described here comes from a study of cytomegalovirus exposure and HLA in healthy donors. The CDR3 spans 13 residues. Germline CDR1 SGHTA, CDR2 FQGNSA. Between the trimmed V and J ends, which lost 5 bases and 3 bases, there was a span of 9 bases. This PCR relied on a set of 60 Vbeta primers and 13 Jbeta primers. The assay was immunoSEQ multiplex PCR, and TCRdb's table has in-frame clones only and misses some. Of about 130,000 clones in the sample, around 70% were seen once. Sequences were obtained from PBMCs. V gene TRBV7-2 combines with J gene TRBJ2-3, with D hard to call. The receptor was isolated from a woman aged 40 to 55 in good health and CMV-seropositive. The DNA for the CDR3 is TGTGCCAGCAGCGCGGAAAGGACAGATACGCAGTATTTT. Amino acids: CASSAERTDTQYF.